The source of this TCR beta chain is a study of cytomegalovirus exposure and HLA in healthy donors (dated by TCRdb to the late 2010s). With regard to the full study: An earlier analysis of some 600 of the donors reported 250 to 350 Gb of sequence data and 95 million to 120 million unique TCR beta sequences obtained from 150 million to 200 million T cells. An earlier analysis of around 640 of the donors used high-throughput TCR beta sequencing to judge whether each TCR beta V gene segment behaved as functional or pseudogenic. The study used immunosequencing to profile the T cell repertoires of approximately 650 subjects and linked those repertoires to cytomegalovirus serostatus. HLA typing included class I and class II loci at four-digit resolution. Among some 410 genotyped donors of the cohort, an average of around 220,000 unique TCR beta nucleotide sequences was sequenced per donor, of which roughly 18% were non-productive. Roughly five DR-DQ haplotypes were treated as single units for association and clustering because of strong linkage in the cohort. In a later genetic analysis, genome-wide SNP genotypes for about three fifths of the roughly 670 donors were used, and that subset was treated as a discovery cohort. The study was designed to test whether signatures of past pathogen exposure could be identified by cataloging public T cell receptors. An early release that covered several hundred HLA-typed donors contained around 300 gigabases of sequencing data and tens of millions of unique TCR sequences. Rather than using new phenotypic data, the later analysis identified candidate immune exposures from TCR beta sequences and from how often those sequences occurred across donors. All discovery cohort repertoires had been generated using a single sequencing platform. To predict cytomegalovirus infection status, the study brought together high-throughput TCR immunosequencing, statistical association of individual TCRs with disease status, and machine learning. Alongside the repertoire data, information on donor age, sex, ethnicity and CMV serostatus was compiled. Typing coverage differed by locus: A, B, C, DRB1 and DQB1 were typed in about 620-640 donors, DQA1 in around 500, DPA1 in around 610, and DPB1 in roughly 470. Of the roughly 400 genotyped donors, over 70% fell in the genetic ancestry cluster associated with self-reported Caucasian donors. To study patterns of TCR occurrence, a later analysis re-analyzed previously published TCR beta repertoires from 650 to 750 donors and added high-resolution HLA genotyping. Along with the roughly 700-subject first cohort, a separate validation cohort of some 130 different subjects was used. Results and caveats for the whole study, not just this receptor: In a later analysis, HLA-associated TCR beta chains showed more clonal expansion and lower generation probabilities than non-associated chains that were equally common. Three of the identified cytomegalovirus-associated TCR beta chains were confirmed in vitro to be specific for cytomegalovirus antigens. Most CMV-associated TCR beta chains appeared to be HLA-restricted in a later analysis, and the HLA associations seemed to be driven largely by CMV exposure. In this cohort, only TCR beta chains were sequenced, and detectable features were limited by the absence of alpha or paired-chain data. When HLA alleles, especially DR and DQ, strongly co-occurred, attributing TCR associations to individual alleles was difficult. The authors suggested that the approach could potentially be extended to other disease states and immunological phenotypes. The study gave a list of 150 to 200 TCR beta chains associated with cytomegalovirus. Seventeen rarely observed V segments, including chromosome 9 orphons, were excluded from the earlier analysis of approximately 500 of the donors because counts were too low. A later analysis reported that several top co-occurrence clusters appeared linked to parvovirus B19, influenza, CMV and Epstein-Barr virus. An association between a missense DCLRE1C variant and V-gene and J-gene trimming of TCR beta chains was found in a later genetic analysis and replicated in an independent cohort. In both the original and validation cohorts, the classifier was reported to diagnose cytomegalovirus status with high specificity and sensitivity. A later genetic analysis reported fewer N-insertions in productive TCRs among donors in an Asian-associated ancestry cluster than the 666-donor mean. HLA typing was unavailable for some donors at each locus, so association tests used only the typed subset. Because the 87-base-pair reads could not distinguish some IMGT-functional V segments, including TRBV6-2 and TRBV6-3, those segments were excluded. Presence/absence analyses assumed roughly uniform sequencing depth across donors, an assumption that may not hold. In a later analysis, TCR association rates were found to vary across HLA loci, with the most associated TCRs seen for DRB1 alleles and the fewest for HLA-C alleles. A cluster of highly shared sequence variants was judged likely to represent a technical artifact of the sequencing pipeline. An earlier analysis of several hundred of the donors showed that most TCR beta V segments appeared in productive rearrangements either about 90% or about 30% of the time, which broadly matched IMGT annotations. While some public TCRs were present in many individuals, most TCR sequences turned up only very rarely across donors. At a false discovery rate of 0.05, a later analysis linked 15,000 to 20,000 TCR beta sequences to specific HLA alleles. CMV serostatus was the only immune exposure information available for the cohort. Linkage disequilibrium might explain the correlated functional status among segregating V segments, but an unknown experimental factor could not be excluded. A further reported finding was that TCR beta sequences accurately predicted the HLA-A and HLA-B alleles for most subjects in the first cohort.

V gives up 1 base and J gives up 0 bases, and the segment between their germline ends measures 10 bases. There are 16 amino acids in the CDR3, from cysteine to phenylalanine inclusive. Only the CDR3 DNA stays, 48 bases, in frame from base 1. The CDR1 and CDR2 encoded by the germline V gene are SGHTA and FQGNSA. Receptors were amplified or captured by the immunoSEQ multiplex PCR assay. For the multiplex PCR, a mixture combining 60 forward primers for TCR Vbeta segments and 13 reverse primers for TCR Jbeta segments was used. Amplification of the CDR3 region of rearranged TCR beta genes was performed with a multiplex PCR assay on genomic DNA. The Illumina HiSeq System was used to sequence the amplified TCR beta libraries as 87-base-pair reads. The authors processed their data as follows. A later analysis counted tens of millions of unique TCR beta chains across the roughly 700 repertoires, and around 12 million of these chains were shared by at least two donors. To remove PCR and sequencing errors, raw reads were error-corrected and collapsed into unique sequences using a nearest-neighbor algorithm that merged closely related sequences. V, D and J gene segments were assigned by aligning CDR3 sequences to IMGT reference sequences. For a sequence to be retained, a match of at least six nucleotides was required to both a V gene segment and a J gene segment. A rearrangement was called productive if the CDR3 had no stop codons and remained in frame with V and J, and every other rearrangement was called non-productive. CDR3 was defined by IMGT convention, running from the second conserved V-encoded cysteine to the conserved J-encoded phenylalanine. Sequences without an unambiguous match to a single V gene segment were excluded from the earlier analysis of 450 to 650 of the donors. In an earlier analysis of 450 to 750 of the donors, a V segment was called functional when productive rearrangements were above 56.7%, and segregating when the standard deviation between donors exceeded 5%. To diagnose cytomegalovirus status from the catalog of TCR beta chain sequences, a statistical classification framework was built. A later analysis assigned V and J genes by comparing TCR nucleotide sequences with IMGT/GENE-DB human TR gene sequences. The TCRdist pipeline was used in a later analysis to assign CDR3 sequences and most-parsimonious VDJ recombination scenarios. In a later analysis, every TCR beta chain was defined by the combination of its CDR3 amino acid sequence and its V-gene family, and reads without a unique V-gene family were dropped. To address suspected cross-contamination and a sequencing artifact, a later analysis removed approximately 600 highly shared, low-generation-probability nucleotide sequences. In a later analysis, a clonal expansion index was calculated for each public chain from normalized within-repertoire ranks of inferred template counts. A later analysis computed generation probabilities with a VDJ recombination model fitted to out-of-frame rearrangements, and checked the results against IGoR. In a later analysis, hypergeometric tests were used to score TCR-TCR, TCR-HLA and TCR-CMV co-occurrence, with a repertoire-size bias correction applied to TCR pairs. In a later analysis, false discovery rates were estimated by permuting HLA or CMV assignments 20 times. A later analysis grouped co-occurring TCRs with DBSCAN, adding TCRdist sequence similarity when clustering within HLA-allele-positive subsets. Repertoires with fewer than 30,000 or more than 120,000 public chains were left out of co-occurrence clustering, as were five repertoires with anomalous nucleotide sharing. In its TCRdb copy, this immuneACCESS table keeps in-frame sequences only and misses some clones. Where compared with another copy, unresolved V genes explain less than half of these, and the others have no known cause. V, J and clone size derive from that table, while D and trimming were established from the DNA sequence. This sample has 120,000 or so clones in its table, and roughly 80% of those were observed once. The top ten clonotypes cover 1% of the sample.

In total, 600 or so healthy bone marrow donors made up the cohort. At the time of sampling, all cohort members were nominally healthy, though unrecorded immune exposures were likely present. The donor tested CMV seronegative, placing the donor among the 350 to 400 seronegative members of the cohort. A peripheral blood sample was collected from each donor, and TCR beta sequencing was performed on peripheral blood mononuclear cells. Genomic DNA extraction from the blood cell samples was performed with the Qiagen DNeasy Blood Extraction Kit. Details on this clone: What this receptor recognizes is not known. Within one base of it there is no much larger clone, and no base qualities were kept.

The sequencing sample was made of PBMCs. The chain joins TRBV7-2 to TRBJ2-1; no D gene is confidently identified. This sequence originates from a man aged 35 to 55 in good health and CMV-seronegative. For the CDR3, the sequence is CASSLGPEPSYNEQFF. Read as DNA, the sequence is TGTGCCAGCAGCTTAGGGCCGGAGCCCTCCTACAATGAGCAGTTCTTC.